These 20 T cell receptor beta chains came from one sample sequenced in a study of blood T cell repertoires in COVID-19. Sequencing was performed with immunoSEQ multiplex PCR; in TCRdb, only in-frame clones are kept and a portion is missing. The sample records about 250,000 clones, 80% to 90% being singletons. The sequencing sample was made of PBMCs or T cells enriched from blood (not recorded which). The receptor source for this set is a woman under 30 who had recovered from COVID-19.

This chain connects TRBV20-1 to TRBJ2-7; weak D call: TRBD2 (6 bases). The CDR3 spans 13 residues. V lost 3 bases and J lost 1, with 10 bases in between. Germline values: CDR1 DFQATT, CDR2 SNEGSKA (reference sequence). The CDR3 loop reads CSASRDSSYEQYF. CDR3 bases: TGCAGTGCTAGTCGGGACTCTTCCTACGAGCAGTACTTC.

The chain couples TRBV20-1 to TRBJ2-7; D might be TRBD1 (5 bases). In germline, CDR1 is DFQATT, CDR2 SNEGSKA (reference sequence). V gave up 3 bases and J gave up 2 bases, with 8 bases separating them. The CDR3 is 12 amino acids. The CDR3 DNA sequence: TGCAGTGCTAGTTCGGACACCTACGAGCAGTACTTC. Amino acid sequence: CSASSDTYEQYF.

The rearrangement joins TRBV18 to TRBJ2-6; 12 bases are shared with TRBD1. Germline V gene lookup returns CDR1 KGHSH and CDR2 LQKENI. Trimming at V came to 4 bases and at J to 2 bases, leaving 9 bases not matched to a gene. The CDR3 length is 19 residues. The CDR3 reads CASSRAGTGGSTGANVLTF. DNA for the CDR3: TGTGCCAGCTCACGAGCCGGGACAGGGGGCAGTACTGGGGCCAACGTCCTGACTTTC.

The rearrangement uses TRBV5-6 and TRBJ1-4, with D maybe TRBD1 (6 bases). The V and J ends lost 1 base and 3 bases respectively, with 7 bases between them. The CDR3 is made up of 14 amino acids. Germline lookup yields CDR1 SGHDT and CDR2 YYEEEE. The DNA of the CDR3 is TGTGCCAGCAGCTTGACAGGGCCTAATGAAAAACTGTTTTTT. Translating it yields CASSLTGPNEKLFF.

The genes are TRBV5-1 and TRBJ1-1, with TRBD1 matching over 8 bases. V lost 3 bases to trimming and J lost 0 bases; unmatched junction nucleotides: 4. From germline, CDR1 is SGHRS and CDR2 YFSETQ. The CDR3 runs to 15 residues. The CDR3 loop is CASSWGTGLNTEAFF. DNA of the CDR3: TGCGCCAGCAGCTGGGGGACAGGATTGAACACTGAAGCTTTCTTT.

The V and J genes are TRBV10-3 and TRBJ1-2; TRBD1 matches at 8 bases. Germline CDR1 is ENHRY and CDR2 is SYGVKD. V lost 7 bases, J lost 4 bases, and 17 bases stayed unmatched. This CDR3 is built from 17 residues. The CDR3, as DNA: TGTGCCATCATGTATGACGGGACAGGCCCGAAATTCTATGGCTACACCTTC. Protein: CAIMYDGTGPKFYGYTF.

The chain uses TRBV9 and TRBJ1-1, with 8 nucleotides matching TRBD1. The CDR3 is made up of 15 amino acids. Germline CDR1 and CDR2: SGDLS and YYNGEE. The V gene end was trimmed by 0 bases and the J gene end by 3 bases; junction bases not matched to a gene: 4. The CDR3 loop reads CASSVDQGAYTEAFF. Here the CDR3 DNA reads TGTGCCAGCAGCGTAGATCAGGGGGCATACACTGAAGCTTTCTTT.

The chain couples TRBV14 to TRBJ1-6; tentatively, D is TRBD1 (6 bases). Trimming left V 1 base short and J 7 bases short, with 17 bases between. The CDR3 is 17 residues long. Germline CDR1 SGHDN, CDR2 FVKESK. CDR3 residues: CASSQAIGGAINSPLHF. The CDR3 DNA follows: TGTGCCAGCAGCCAAGCAATAGGGGGGGCTATAAATTCACCCCTCCACTTT.

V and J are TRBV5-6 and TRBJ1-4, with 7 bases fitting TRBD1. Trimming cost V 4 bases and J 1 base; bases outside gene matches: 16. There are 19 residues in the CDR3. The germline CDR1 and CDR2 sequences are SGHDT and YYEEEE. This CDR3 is CASSRRTGVWWGTNEKLFF. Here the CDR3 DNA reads TGTGCCAGCAGCCGTCGTACAGGGGTTTGGTGGGGAACTAATGAAAAACTGTTTTTT.

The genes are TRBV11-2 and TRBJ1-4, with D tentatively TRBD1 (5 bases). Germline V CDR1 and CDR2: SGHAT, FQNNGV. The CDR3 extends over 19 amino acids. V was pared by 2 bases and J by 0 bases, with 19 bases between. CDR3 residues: CASSLLASRQFATNEKLFF. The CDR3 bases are TGTGCCAGCAGCTTATTGGCTTCGAGACAGTTTGCAACTAATGAAAAACTGTTTTTT.

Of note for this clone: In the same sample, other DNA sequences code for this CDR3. The CDR3: CASSPDSNSPLHF. In DNA, the CDR3 is TGTGCCAGCTCACCGGACAGCAATTCACCCCTCCACTTT. The chain recombines TRBV18 with TRBJ1-6; weak D call: TRBD1 (6 bases). Germline CDR1 is KGHSH and CDR2 is LQKENI. Trimming cost V 3 bases and J 7 bases, with 7 bases left between them. The CDR3 sequence is 13 residues long.

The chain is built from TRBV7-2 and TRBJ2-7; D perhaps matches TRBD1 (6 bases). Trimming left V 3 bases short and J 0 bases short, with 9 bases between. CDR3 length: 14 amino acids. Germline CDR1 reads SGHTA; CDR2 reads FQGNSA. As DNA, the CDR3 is TGTGCCAGCAGCTTTACAGGGAGCTCCTACGAGCAGTACTTC. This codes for CASSFTGSSYEQYF.

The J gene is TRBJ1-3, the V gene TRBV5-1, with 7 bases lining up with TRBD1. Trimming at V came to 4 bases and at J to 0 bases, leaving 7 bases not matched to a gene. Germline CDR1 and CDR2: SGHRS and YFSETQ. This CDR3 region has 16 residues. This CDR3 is CASSRAGTDSGNTIYF. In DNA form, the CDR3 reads TGCGCCAGCAGCCGCGCTGGGACAGACTCTGGAAACACCATATATTTT.

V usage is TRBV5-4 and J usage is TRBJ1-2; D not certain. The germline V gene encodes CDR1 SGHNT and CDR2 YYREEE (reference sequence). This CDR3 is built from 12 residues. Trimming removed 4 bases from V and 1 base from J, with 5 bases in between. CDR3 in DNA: TGTGCCAGCAGCCCCGGTAACTATGGCTACACCTTC. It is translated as CASSPGNYGYTF.

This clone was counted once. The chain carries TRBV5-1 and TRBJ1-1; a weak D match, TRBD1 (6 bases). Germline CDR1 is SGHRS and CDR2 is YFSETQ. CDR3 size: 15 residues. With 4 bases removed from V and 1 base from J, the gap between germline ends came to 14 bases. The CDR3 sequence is CASSPMGRGNTEAFF. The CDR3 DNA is TGCGCCAGCAGCCCCATGGGCAGGGGGAACACTGAAGCTTTCTTT. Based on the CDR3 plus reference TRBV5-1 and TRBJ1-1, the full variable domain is KAGVTQTPRYLIKTRGQQVTLSCSPISGHRSVSWYQQTPGQGLQFLFEYFSETQRNKGNFPGRFSGRQFSNSRSEMNVSTLELGDSALYLCASSPMGRGNTEAFFGQGTRLTVV.

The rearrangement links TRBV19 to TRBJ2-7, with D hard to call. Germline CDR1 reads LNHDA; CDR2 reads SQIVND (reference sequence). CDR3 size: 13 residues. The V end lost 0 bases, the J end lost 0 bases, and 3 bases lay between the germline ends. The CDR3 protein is CASSIDSSYEQYF. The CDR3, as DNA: TGTGCCAGTAGTATAGACAGCTCCTACGAGCAGTACTTC.

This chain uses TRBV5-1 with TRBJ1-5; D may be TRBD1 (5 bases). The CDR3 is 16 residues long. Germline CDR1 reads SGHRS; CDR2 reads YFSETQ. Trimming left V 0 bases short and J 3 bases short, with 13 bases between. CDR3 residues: CASSLAQAPDNQPQHF. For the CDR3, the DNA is TGCGCCAGCAGCTTGGCACAGGCTCCGGACAATCAGCCCCAGCATTTT.

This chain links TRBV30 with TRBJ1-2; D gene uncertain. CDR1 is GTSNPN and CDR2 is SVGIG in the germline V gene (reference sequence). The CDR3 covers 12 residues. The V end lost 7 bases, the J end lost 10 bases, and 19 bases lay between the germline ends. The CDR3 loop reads CASVGSLRLYTF. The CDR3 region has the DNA TGTGCCTCAGTTGGGTCCCTCAGACTCTACACCTTC.

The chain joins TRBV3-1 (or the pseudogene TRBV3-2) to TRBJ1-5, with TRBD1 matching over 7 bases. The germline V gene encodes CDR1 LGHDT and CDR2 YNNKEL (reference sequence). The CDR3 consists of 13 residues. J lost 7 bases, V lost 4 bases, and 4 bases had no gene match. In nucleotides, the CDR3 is TGTGCCAGCAGCCGGCAGGGGGGACAGCCCCAGCATTTT. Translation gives CASSRQGGQPQHF.

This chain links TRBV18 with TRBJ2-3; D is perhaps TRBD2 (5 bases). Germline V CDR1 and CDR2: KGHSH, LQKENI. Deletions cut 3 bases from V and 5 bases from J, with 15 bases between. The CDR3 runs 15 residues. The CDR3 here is CASSPRSSRGDTQYF. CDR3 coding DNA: TGTGCCAGCTCACCTCGATCAAGCCGGGGAGATACGCAGTATTTT. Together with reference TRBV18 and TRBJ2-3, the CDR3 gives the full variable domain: NAGVMQNPRHLVRRRGQEARLRCSPMKGHSHVYWYRQLPEEGLKFMVYLQKENIIDESGMPKERFSAEFPKEGPSILRIQQVVRGDSAAYFCASSPRSSRGDTQYFGPGTRLTVL.